This is a list of T cell receptor beta chains from one sample in a study of OX40 agonist ivuxolimab in advanced cancers. Using immunoSEQ multiplex PCR, the repertoire was profiled, and TCRdb retains in-frame clones only, with some absent. Of roughly 56,000 clones listed, roughly 91% are singletons. Sequencing used CD4+ or CD8+ T cells sorted from blood, obtained in a trial of the OX40 agonist ivuxolimab. These receptors were obtained from an adult with an advanced solid tumor such as melanoma, head and neck, liver or kidney cancer. Each CDR3 is given with its conserved first and last residue. A D gene is named only where the DNA matches it firmly. Expanded clones get a size class; other rows say once, few or many, or leave the size out.

size	J	V	D	CDR3	DNA
NA	TRBJ1-1	TRBV29-1	NA	CSVLQLTVNTEAFF	TGCAGCGTTTTACAACTCACAGTGAACACTGAAGCTTTCTTT
NA	TRBJ2-1	TRBV18	TRBD2	CASSPGLAGSDEQFF	TGTGCCAGCTCGCCGGGACTAGCGGGATCGGATGAGCAGTTCTTC
NA	TRBJ2-7	TRBV4-1	NA	CASSQVLVYSYEQYF	TGCGCCAGCAGCCAAGTACTTGTCTACTCCTACGAGCAGTACTTC
NA	TRBJ1-4	TRBV29-1	NA	CSVINRAEKLFF	TGCAGTGTCATTAACAGGGCTGAAAAACTGTTTTTT
NA	TRBJ2-1	TRBV9	NA	CASSVGSPLSSNEQFF	TGTGCCAGCAGCGTAGGGAGTCCACTTTCATCAAATGAGCAGTTCTTC
NA	TRBJ1-5	TRBV27	NA	CASKLKGGVWRVQPQHF	TGTGCCAGCAAGTTGAAAGGGGGGGTTTGGCGTGTTCAGCCCCAGCATTTT
NA	TRBJ2-5	TRBV11-2	NA	CASSLLIWGEAETQYF	TGTGCCAGCAGCTTATTAATCTGGGGAGAAGCAGAGACCCAGTACTTC
NA	TRBJ1-2	TRBV5-4	NA	CASSPTQAVKGYTF	TGTGCCAGCAGCCCGACCCAGGCCGTAAAGGGCTACACCTTC
NA	TRBJ1-4	TRBV19	NA	CAVSDSGNEKLFF	TGTGCCGTTTCGGACAGCGGAAATGAAAAACTGTTTTTT
NA	TRBJ1-3	TRBV28	TRBD1	CASSLSGTERDSGNTIYF	TGTGCCAGCAGTTTATCGGGGACAGAACGGGATTCTGGAAACACCATATATTTT
NA	TRBJ2-3	TRBV27	TRBD2	CASSPRGVQPDTQYF	TGTGCCAGCAGTCCCCGGGGGGTACAGCCAGATACGCAGTATTTT
NA	TRBJ1-2	TRBV7-8	TRBD1	CASSPHRQGNNYGYTF	TGTGCCAGCAGCCCGCACCGACAGGGGAATAACTATGGCTACACCTTC
NA	TRBJ2-1	TRBV11-2	NA	CASSPEGGSYNEQFF	TGTGCCAGCAGCCCCGAGGGAGGATCCTACAATGAGCAGTTCTTC
NA	TRBJ1-6	TRBV5-1	NA	CASSLSSQDSPLHF	TGCGCCAGCAGCTTGTCCAGCCAGGATTCACCCCTCCACTTT
NA	TRBJ1-4	TRBV2	TRBD1	CASSDSGQGNEKLFF	TGTGCCAGCAGTGACTCGGGACAGGGGAATGAAAAACTGTTTTTT
once	TRBJ1-5	TRBV18	NA	CASSPDSGNQPQHF	TGTGCCAGCTCACCGGACAGTGGCAATCAGCCCCAGCATTTT
NA	TRBJ2-2	TRBV7-6	NA	CASSLVRSGELFF	TGTGCCAGCAGCTTAGTACGGAGCGGGGAGCTGTTTTTT
few	TRBJ1-1	TRBV30	NA	CAWSVFRNTEAFF	TGTGCCTGGAGTGTGTTCCGGAACACTGAAGCTTTCTTT
NA	TRBJ2-5	TRBV7-8	NA	CASSLVGGTQETQYF	TGTGCCAGCAGCTTAGTAGGCGGGACCCAAGAGACCCAGTACTTC
NA	TRBJ1-1	TRBV2	NA	CASRGGPEAFF	TGTGCCAGCCGGGGGGGGCCTGAAGCTTTCTTT
NA	TRBJ1-1	TRBV4-1	NA	CASSRGPRDTEAFF	TGCGCCAGCAGCCGGGGCCCCCGAGACACTGAAGCTTTCTTT
NA	TRBJ2-3	TRBV11-2	NA	CASSPVRGDTQYF	TGTGCCAGCAGCCCCGTAAGAGGAGATACGCAGTATTTT